Described below is a single TCR beta chain sequence and its context. The sample comes from a study of blood T cell repertoires in COVID-19. Sequencing was performed with immunoSEQ multiplex PCR; in TCRdb, only in-frame clones are kept and a portion is missing. The sample lists roughly 100,000 clones, over 75% seen once, with under 8% in the top ten. The CDR3 spans 15 residues. V gave up 3 bases and J gave up 4 bases; unmatched junction bases: 9. Germline lookup yields CDR1 SGHAT and CDR2 FQNNGV. The genes are TRBV11-2 and TRBJ2-7, with 7 bases that match TRBD2. Sequencing was carried out using peripheral blood. The TCR was taken from a human donor in a cohort sampled during active COVID-19. CDR3 DNA: TGTGCCAGCAGCTTCCGGGAGGCTACGCGGTACGAGCAGTACTTC. It encodes CASSFREATRYEQYF.